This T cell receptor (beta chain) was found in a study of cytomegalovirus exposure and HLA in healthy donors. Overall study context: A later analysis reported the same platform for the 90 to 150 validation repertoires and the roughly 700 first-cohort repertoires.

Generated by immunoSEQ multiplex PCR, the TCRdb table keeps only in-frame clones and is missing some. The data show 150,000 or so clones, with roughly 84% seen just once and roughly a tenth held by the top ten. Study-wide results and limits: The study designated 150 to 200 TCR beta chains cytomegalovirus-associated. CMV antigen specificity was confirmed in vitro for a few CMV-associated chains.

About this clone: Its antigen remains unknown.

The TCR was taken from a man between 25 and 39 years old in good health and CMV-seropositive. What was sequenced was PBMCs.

The CDR3 region is CASSPGLAGRETQYF. CDR3 coding DNA: TGTGCCAGCAGCCCCGGACTAGCGGGAAGGGAGACCCAGTACTTC. V and J are TRBV9 and TRBJ2-5, with 12 bases lining up with TRBD2. With V trimmed by 4 bases and J by 5 bases, 6 bases remained unmatched. Per germline, CDR1 SGDLS and CDR2 YYNGEE. The CDR3 is made up of 15 amino acids.